This T cell receptor beta chain was captured by sequencing in a study of cytomegalovirus exposure and HLA in healthy donors. Germline assignment: CDR1 MNHNS and CDR2 SASEGT. This CDR3 is 15 amino acids long. The junction had 9 bases not matched to a gene; V was cut back by 8 bases and J by 3 bases. The PCR had 60 Vbeta and 13 Jbeta primers. TCRdb keeps only in-frame clones here, not all; method: immunoSEQ multiplex PCR. The sample shows 95,000 to 150,000 clones, around 79% of them seen only once. The sample was PBMCs. The chain combines TRBV6-1 with TRBJ2-3; 9 positions match TRBD1. This clonotype was obtained from a woman in her 40s in good health and CMV-seronegative. The CDR3 loop reads CASRRVGQGTDTQYF. The DNA of the CDR3 is TGTGCCAGCCGACGGGTGGGACAGGGAACAGATACGCAGTATTTT.